A single sample is the source of the 21 T cell receptor beta chains below, sequenced in a study of T cell repertoires in cytomegalovirus infection (dated by TCRdb to between 2018 and 2021). These receptors lack a known antigen. TCRdb lists the instrument as Illumina HiSeq 1500. Using fastp at Q25 and MiXCR, TCRdb reprocessed the public reads and kept productive beta chains. Identical CDR3 protein sequences are pooled into one entry, listed with their most common genes and DNA. The sample table contains around 900,000 distinct CDR3 sequences; only one count was recorded for roughly 31% of them. The ten largest account for around 15% of the sample. Taken with the paper, the label for treatment or condition translates to: in vitro stimulation with specific CMV peptide epitopes to enrich CMV-specific T cells. The sequenced sample was cultured CD8+ T cells from PBMCs, obtained from culture after CMV antigen stimulation. All receptors come from a human donor in good health (CMV status not recorded). Some clones in this sample may be carry-over from other donors' samples.

This clonotype was counted between two and nine times. V gene TRBV6-1 combines with J gene TRBJ1-4; D is undetermined. The germline gives CDR1 MNHNS, CDR2 SASEGT. Trimming shortened V by 8 bases and J by 5 bases, and 9 bases separated the two germline ends. CDR3 length equals 12 residues. The CDR3: CASGGINEKLFF. CDR3 DNA sequence: TGTGCCAGCGGTGGGATAAATGAAAAACTGTTTTTT.

V is TRBV7-9 and J is TRBJ2-3, with D unclear. Trimming took off 6 bases at V and 7 bases at J, with 11 bases between the two ends. The CDR3 loop spans 12 amino acids. Germline CDR1 is SEHNR and CDR2 is FQNEAQ (reference sequence). The CDR3 coding sequence is TGTGCCAGCAGTTCCGACCCCCATACGCAGTATTTT. The encoded protein is CASSSDPHTQYF.

This clonotype was counted only a few times. The rearrangement joins TRBV6-1 to TRBJ1-6; D is undetermined. The CDR3 spans 17 residues. V was shortened by 5 bases and J by 7 bases, with 21 bases between the two germline ends. CDR1 and CDR2 from the germline V gene are MNHNS and SASEGT. The DNA of the CDR3 is TGTGCCAGCAGTTCCACCAAAGGGCCGCGAGCGAATTCACCCCTCCACTTT. Translation: CASSSTKGPRANSPLHF.

There are a few counts of this clonotype. The J gene is TRBJ2-5, the V gene TRBV19; D is uncertain. Germline V gene lookup returns CDR1 LNHDA and CDR2 SQIVND (reference sequence). Trimming left V 2 bases short and J 2 bases short, with 3 bases between. The CDR3 length is 12 residues. This CDR3 reads CASSIRQETQYF. In nucleotides, the CDR3 is TGTGCCAGTAGTATACGGCAAGAGACCCAGTACTTC. Filled out from reference TRBV19 and TRBJ2-5, the complete variable domain reads DGGITQSPKYLFRKEGQNVTLSCEQNLNHDAMYWYRQDPGQGLRLIYYSQIVNDFQKGDIAEGYSVSREKKESFPLTVTSAQKNPTAFYLCASSIRQETQYFGPGTRLLVL.

CDR3 amino acids: CASSREGPYEQYV. The CDR3 DNA follows: TGTGCCAGCAGCCGGGAAGGCCCCTACGAGCAGTACGTC. The chain recombines TRBV7-6 with TRBJ2-7; tentatively, D is TRBD2 (5 bases). Germline V gives CDR1 SGHVS, CDR2 FNYEAQ. V lost 5 bases and J 2 bases, leaving 10 bases between the germline ends. The CDR3 has 13 amino acids.

The chain uses TRBV27 and TRBJ1-1; TRBD1 might be the D (5 bases). V lost 5 bases, J lost 8 bases, and 12 bases lay in between. Germline CDR1 is MNHEY and CDR2 is SMNVEV (reference sequence). The CDR3 has 12 residues. DNA of the CDR3: TGTGCCAGCAGTGACCCGGGACGCGAAGCTTTCTTT. Translated: CASSDPGREAFF.

The chain employs TRBV5-1 and TRBJ1-1, with unresolved D. Germline CDR1 SGHRS, CDR2 YFSETQ. Trimming left V 9 bases short and J 3 bases short, with 15 bases between. The CDR3 length is 13 residues. DNA for the CDR3: TGCGCCACCCGTTCCCCTGGGGACACTGAAGCTTTCTTT. Translated, it gives CATRSPGDTEAFF.

The chain employs TRBV27 and TRBJ1-1; 7 bases map to TRBD1. The trim removed 3 bases at V and 8 bases at J, leaving 9 bases unmatched. The CDR3 is 14 residues long. CDR1 is MNHEY, CDR2 SMNVEV, per germline (reference sequence). The DNA for the CDR3 is TGTGCCAGCAGTTTTTACAGGGAGGGACAGGAAGCTTTCTTT. This codes for CASSFYREGQEAFF.

The chain has TRBV4-1 and TRBJ2-4; 8 nucleotides align to TRBD2. The V and J ends lost 6 bases and 1 base, in that order; junction bases with no gene match: 14. Germline CDR1 and CDR2: MGHRA and YSYEKL. There are 18 residues in the CDR3. The CDR3 spells CASSPLDGTREAKNIQYF. In nucleotides, the CDR3 is TGCGCCAGCAGTCCTCTAGATGGGACTAGAGAGGCCAAAAACATTCAGTACTTC.

This chain joins TRBV28 and TRBJ2-3, with 8 bases matching TRBD1. Trimming at V came to 7 bases and at J to 3 bases, leaving 9 bases not matched to a gene. The germline CDR1 and CDR2 sequences are MDHEN and SYDVKM. The CDR3 totals 15 residues. In DNA form, the CDR3 reads TGTGCCAGCACCTTGGGACAGGCTCGTACAGATACGCAGTATTTT. Translating it yields CASTLGQARTDTQYF.

This clonotype has a handful of counts. CDR3 sequence (DNA): TGTGCCAGCAGTTCGGGGTCATCGACGGATACGCAGTATTTT. Translating it yields CASSSGSSTDTQYF. The chain combines TRBV6-2 or TRBV6-3 with TRBJ2-3; D is perhaps TRBD2 (5 bases). Germline CDR1 is MNHEY and CDR2 is SVGEGT. The CDR3 sequence is 14 residues long. Between the trimmed V and J ends, which lost 4 bases and 6 bases, there was a span of 14 bases.

The chain joins TRBV6-5 to TRBJ1-2; D is perhaps TRBD1 (5 bases). CDR3 length: 19 amino acids. CDR1 and CDR2 from the germline V gene are MNHEY and SVGAGI. Trimming took 3 bases from V and 0 from J, leaving 23 bases between them. For the CDR3, the DNA is TGTGCCAGCAGTTATTCCGGGGCAGAACTCGTATTATCTAACTATGGCTACACCTTC. Translating gives CASSYSGAELVLSNYGYTF.

This clonotype was counted only a few times. The V gene is TRBV7-9, the J gene TRBJ2-3; TRBD2 matches 7 bases. Germline CDR1 SEHNR, CDR2 FQNEAQ (reference sequence). With 5 bases clipped from V and 0 bases from J, the junction kept 11 bases outside the gene matches. The CDR3 is made up of 17 amino acids. CDR3 protein: CASSPPTAGESTDTQYF. In nucleotides, the CDR3 is TGTGCCAGCAGCCCTCCGACGGCGGGGGAGAGCACAGATACGCAGTATTTT. The whole variable domain, remainder taken from reference TRBV7-9 and TRBJ2-3, is DTGVSQNPRHKITKRGQNVTFRCDPISEHNRLYWYRQTLGQGPEFLTYFQNEAQLEKSRLLSDRFSAERPKGSFSTLEIQRTEQGDSAMYLCASSPPTAGESTDTQYFGPGTRLTVL.

Ten or more counts support this clonotype. The J gene is TRBJ2-7, the V gene TRBV7-9; tentatively, D is TRBD1 (5 bases). The ends were cut back, 2 bases at V and 2 bases at J, with 10 bases in the middle. The CDR3 covers 14 residues. The germline V gene has CDR1 SEHNR and CDR2 FQNEAQ (reference sequence). The CDR3 loop reads CASSLKDKAYEQYF. Here the CDR3 DNA reads TGTGCCAGCAGCTTAAAGGACAAAGCCTACGAGCAGTACTTC.

The chain combines TRBV6-5 with TRBJ2-1, with 10 positions matching TRBD2. After removal of 0 bases from V and 6 bases from J, the junction contained 8 bases not matched to a gene. Germline assignment: CDR1 MNHEY and CDR2 SVGAGI. CDR3 size: 17 residues. CDR3 residues: CASSYSYLAGGPNEQFF. The CDR3 nucleotides read TGTGCCAGCAGTTACTCGTATTTAGCGGGGGGCCCCAATGAGCAGTTCTTC.

This clonotype was seen many times. The chain links TRBV7-2 to TRBJ1-2; TRBD1 is a possible D gene (5 bases). The germline V gene has CDR1 SGHTA and CDR2 FQGNSA. The CDR3 totals 13 residues. Trimming took 1 base from V and 8 from J, leaving 11 bases between them. The CDR3 reads CASSLGGAWGYTF. The CDR3 DNA sequence: TGTGCCAGCAGCTTAGGTGGGGCGTGGGGCTACACCTTC. Together with reference TRBV7-2 and TRBJ1-2, the CDR3 gives the full variable domain: GAGVSQSPSNKVTEKGKDVELRCDPISGHTALYWYRQSLGQGLEFLIYFQGNSAPDKSGLPSDRFSAERTGGSVSTLTIQRTQQEDSAVYLCASSLGGAWGYTFGSGTRLTVV.

This clonotype has a handful of counts. V usage is TRBV12-3 or TRBV12-4 and J usage is TRBJ2-1, with 13 bases identical to TRBD2. The CDR3 extends over 16 amino acids. Trimming at V came to 7 bases and at J to 8 bases, leaving 11 bases not matched to a gene. The CDR3 reads CASIKTTSGGDYEQFF. The CDR3 DNA sequence: TGTGCCAGCATCAAAACTACTAGCGGGGGGGACTATGAGCAGTTCTTC.

This clonotype was recorded a few times. The chain carries TRBV12-3 or TRBV12-4 and TRBJ1-5; tentative D call: TRBD1 (5 bases). V lost 0 bases, J lost 11 bases, and 14 bases lay in between. This CDR3 comprises 14 residues. CDR3 sequence reads: CASSLARERVAQHF. In DNA form, the CDR3 reads TGTGCCAGCAGTTTAGCCAGGGAAAGAGTAGCCCAGCATTTT.

V gene TRBV27 combines with J gene TRBJ2-2; D possibly corresponds to TRBD1 (5 bases). Trimming stripped 1 base from V and 3 bases from J, with 6 bases between. The CDR3 extends over 14 amino acids. Germline values: CDR1 MNHEY, CDR2 SMNVEV (reference sequence). The CDR3 DNA is TGTGCCAGCAGTTTATTGGGGCACACCGGGGAGCTGTTTTTT. This translates into CASSLLGHTGELFF.

This clonotype was observed a handful of times. V is TRBV19 and J is TRBJ2-4; tentative D call: TRBD2 (5 bases). Trimming stripped 3 bases from V and 9 bases from J, with 9 bases between. Germline loops: CDR1 LNHDA, CDR2 SQIVND (reference sequence). The CDR3 has 12 amino acids. The CDR3 region has the DNA TGTGCCAGTAGTATGGCAGGAGGCATTCAGTACTTC. This sequence encodes CASSMAGGIQYF.

This clonotype has just a few counts. This chain uses TRBV5-5 with TRBJ2-4; TRBD1 matches at 10 bases. Germline values: CDR1 SGHKS, CDR2 YYEKEE (reference sequence). The CDR3 is 16 amino acids. The junction had 5 bases not matched to a gene; V was cut back by 4 bases and J by 1 base. CDR3 DNA sequence: TGTGCCAGCAGCGGACAGGGGGGTCAGGCCAAAAACATTCAGTACTTC. Its protein is CASSGQGGQAKNIQYF.